This T cell receptor beta chain was identified during a study of control samples from healthy donors and cancer patients. Repertoires were generated with immunoSEQ multiplex PCR, while TCRdb's copy carries only in-frame clones and drops some. The sample includes 80,000 or so clones, roughly nine tenths of them seen just once. The V end was cut by 1 base, the J end by 5 bases, with 9 bases between. CDR1 and CDR2 from the germline V gene are SGHRS and YFSETQ. The CDR3 length is 13 residues. This TCR was recovered from a man between 45 and 60 years old in good health. This rearrangement joins TRBV5-1 to TRBJ1-1; no firm D call. The sequenced sample consisted of blood. CDR3 amino acids: CASSLYRATEAFF. In DNA form, the CDR3 reads TGCGCCAGCAGCTTGTACCGAGCGACTGAAGCTTTCTTT.